Following are 18 T cell receptor beta chains from one sample sequenced in a study of blood T cells in healthy people across ages. Primed by a sample-barcoded 5' primer and a J-beta primer mix, a second PCR proceeded for 7 to 11 cycles. TCRdb independently ran MiXCR on the 5' RACE reads; one entry per CDR3 protein. The data contain around 2 million distinct CDR3 sequences, more than 35% of them singletons. The source material was blood. Source of these receptors: a human donor in good health.

To note about this clonotype: One junction end does not reproduce the germline sequence, and a read error may be involved. The rearrangement uses TRBV5-1 and TRBJ1-2; D remains unclear. From germline, CDR1 is SGHRS and CDR2 YFSETQ. This CDR3 has 13 amino acids. CDR3 bases: TGCGCCAGCACCTTGGGGATGGCGGAGGGCTACACCTTC. It specifies CASTLGMAEGYTF.

The chain joins TRBV20-1 to TRBJ2-3; no clear D. This CDR3 contains 15 residues. Between the trimmed V and J ends, which lost 2 bases and 0 bases, there was a span of 12 bases. Germline-derived CDR1 and CDR2 are DFQATT and SNEGSKA (reference sequence). The CDR3 DNA reads TGCAGTGCTAGATCGGTAGGGTTCAGCACAGATACGCAGTATTTT. Its protein is CSARSVGFSTDTQYF.

This clonotype was counted only a few times. The rearrangement joins TRBV28 to TRBJ1-6; D call uncertain. Germline V lookup: CDR1 MDHEN, CDR2 SYDVKM. The CDR3 runs to 12 residues. V was trimmed by 5 bases and J by 10 bases, leaving 9 bases between them. The CDR3 bases are TGTGCCAGCAGTGCCATAGTATCACCCCTCCACTTT. Its protein product is CASSAIVSPLHF.

The table lists this clonotype with a few counts. The chain is built from TRBV5-1 and TRBJ1-1; 11 nucleotides align to TRBD1. The junction had 1 base not matched to a gene; V was cut back by 3 bases and J by 0 bases. Germline V gene lookup returns CDR1 SGHRS and CDR2 YFSETQ. The CDR3 has 15 residues. The CDR3 spells CASSWTGGMNTEAFF. Written as DNA, the CDR3 is TGCGCCAGCAGCTGGACAGGGGGCATGAACACTGAAGCTTTCTTT.

The chain uses TRBV9 and TRBJ2-7, with TRBD1 matching over 7 bases. This CDR3 has 16 residues. Unmatched junction bases numbered 12, after V lost 4 bases and J lost 2 bases. Germline V gene data show CDR1 as SGDLS and CDR2 as YYNGEE. The CDR3 nucleotides are TGTGCCAGCAGCCCCCGAGGGACAGCATTTACCTACGAGCAGTACTTC. Its translation is CASSPRGTAFTYEQYF.

A word on this clonotype: At one end, the junction sequence differs from germline, possibly due to a read error. CDR3 residues: CTSSPRLGDSYEQYF. The CDR3 DNA reads TGCACCAGCAGCCCCCGACTAGGGGACTCCTACGAGCAGTACTTC. This sequence joins TRBV5-1 and TRBJ2-7, with D possibly being TRBD2 (6 bases). The length of the CDR3 is 15 residues. CDR1 is SGHRS, CDR2 YFSETQ, per germline. The complete variable domain, with remaining parts taken from reference TRBV5-1 and TRBJ2-7, reads KAGVTQTPRYLIKTRGQQVTLSCSPISGHRSVSWYQQTPGQGLQFLFEYFSETQRNKGNFPGRFSGRQFSNSRSEMNVSTLELGDSALYLCTSSPRLGDSYEQYFGPGTRLTVT.

The rearrangement links TRBV20-1 to TRBJ2-7; no definite D call. CDR1 DFQATT and CDR2 SNEGSKA come from the germline V gene (reference sequence). This CDR3 has 13 amino acids. The V and J ends lost 1 base and 4 bases respectively, with 11 bases between them. Here the CDR3 DNA reads TGCAGTGCTAGAGCCAACAGTTTTTACGAGCAGTACTTC. Its translation is CSARANSFYEQYF.

The chain couples TRBV28 to TRBJ1-2; maybe TRBD1 (5 bases). Per germline, CDR1 MDHEN and CDR2 SYDVKM. V was trimmed by 4 bases and J by 3 bases, leaving 15 bases between them. CDR3 length equals 15 residues. The CDR3 loop reads CASSSPRGMDYGYTF. CDR3 DNA sequence: TGTGCCAGCAGTTCACCTAGGGGTATGGACTATGGCTACACCTTC.

This clonotype showed up just a few times. The chain couples TRBV28 to TRBJ2-7; 9 positions agree with TRBD2. Unmatched junction bases numbered 8, after V lost 3 bases and J lost 2 bases. From germline, CDR1 is MDHEN and CDR2 SYDVKM. The CDR3 totals 16 residues. Written as DNA, the CDR3 is TGTGCCAGCAGTTTCCGGCAGCGGGGGGTAACCTACGAGCAGTACTTC. Its translation: CASSFRQRGVTYEQYF.

The chain has TRBV20-1 and TRBJ2-1, with a weak D call TRBD2 (6 bases). CDR3 length equals 17 residues. The germline gives CDR1 DFQATT, CDR2 SNEGSKA (reference sequence). The germline V and J ends were trimmed by 6 bases and 0 bases, with 21 bases remaining between them. The DNA of the CDR3 is TGCAGTGCCTCAGGCCTTACTAGCCTAAGCTCCTACAATGAGCAGTTCTTC. It is translated as CSASGLTSLSSYNEQFF.

V is TRBV5-1 and J is TRBJ2-3, with D possibly TRBD1 on 6 matching bases. This CDR3 has 18 amino acids. The V end lost 3 bases, the J end lost 3 bases, and 23 bases lay between the germline ends. Germline values: CDR1 SGHRS, CDR2 YFSETQ. The CDR3 is CASSSKPGVTYSTDTQYF. The CDR3 DNA sequence: TGCGCCAGCAGCTCAAAACCAGGGGTCACGTACAGTACAGATACGCAGTATTTT.

This clonotype was seen repeatedly, ten times or more. The chain uses TRBV29-1 and TRBJ1-2; D is undetermined. The CDR3 totals 11 residues. CDR1 is SQVTM and CDR2 is ANQGSEA in the germline V gene. Trimming removed 0 bases from V and 10 bases from J, with 9 bases in between. The chain's CDR3 is CSVEDRAYYTF. CDR3 in DNA: TGCAGCGTTGAAGATAGGGCCTACTACACCTTC. Combining the CDR3 with reference TRBV29-1 and TRBJ1-2 gives the whole variable domain SAVISQKPSRDICQRGTSLTIQCQVDSQVTMMFWYRQQPGQSLTLIATANQGSEATYESGFVIDKFPISRPNLTFSTLTVSNMSPEDSSIYLCSVEDRAYYTFGSGTRLTVV.

In DNA form, the CDR3 reads TGTGCCAGCAGTCAAGGGACAGCCTCTGGGGCCAACGTCCTGACTTTC. This gives the protein CASSQGTASGANVLTF. The rearrangement joins TRBV6-6 to TRBJ2-6, with TRBD1 identical over 7 bases. Germline V gene sequence: CDR1 MNHNY, CDR2 SVGAGI (reference sequence). This CDR3 is 16 amino acids long. V shed 5 bases, J shed 0 bases, and the junction held 4 bases outside the gene matches.

The genes are TRBV24-1 and TRBJ2-5; D is ambiguous. The end of the DNA fits TRBJ2-1 better, so the J call may be wrong. The germline V gene encodes CDR1 KGHDR and CDR2 SFDVKD. This CDR3 is 16 amino acids long. The chain's CDR3 is CATSSLNRADQETQFF. The DNA for the CDR3 is TGTGCCACATCGAGTCTGAACCGGGCAGACCAAGAGACCCAGTTCTTC.

This clonotype was seen at least ten times. CDR3 in amino acids: CASSPGTGFTDEQFF. CDR3 nucleotide sequence: TGTGCCAGCAGCCCCGGGACAGGTTTCACCGATGAGCAGTTCTTC. The V call is TRBV3-1, the J call TRBJ2-1; 8 nucleotides agree with TRBD1. J gave up 8 bases and V 4 bases, and 10 bases lay outside the gene matches. The CDR3 consists of 15 residues. Germline CDR1 reads LGHDT; CDR2 reads YNNKEL (reference sequence).

Turning to this clonotype: One junction end disagrees with the germline gene, perhaps due to a read error. CDR3 coding DNA: TGTGCCAGCTCAGCAAATGTTCGGGGGCACGGTAGCTCCTACAGTGAGCAGTTCTTC. Translating it yields CASSANVRGHGSSYSEQFF. The chain joins TRBV18 to TRBJ2-1; D is tentatively TRBD1 or TRBD2 (6 bases each). The CDR3 extends over 19 amino acids. CDR1 and CDR2 (germline): KGHSH, LQKENI.

V is TRBV6-5 and J is TRBJ1-1, with no clear D. CDR1 and CDR2 (germline): MNHEY, SVGAGI. V lost 2 bases, J lost 0 bases, and 10 bases lay in between. This CDR3 comprises 15 residues. CDR3: CASSYLGGLNTEAFF. In DNA, the CDR3 is TGTGCCAGCAGTTACCTCGGAGGGTTGAACACTGAAGCTTTCTTT.

This clonotype came up a few times. This chain links TRBV20-1 with TRBJ1-1; D may be TRBD1 (5 bases). V lost 6 bases and J lost 0, with 8 bases in between. CDR1 DFQATT and CDR2 SNEGSKA come from the germline V gene (reference sequence). The CDR3 is 12 amino acids. The CDR3: CSAPGVNTEAFF. In DNA form, the CDR3 reads TGCAGTGCACCGGGGGTGAACACTGAAGCTTTCTTT.